The 19 T cell receptor beta chains below come from one sample, sequenced in a study of spatial heterogeneity in lung cancer. One entry per CDR3 protein results from TCRdb running MiXCR on the 5' RACE reads. The sample records about 82,000 distinct CDR3 sequences, 10% to 15% being singletons. Documented time point: sample taken at primary tumor resection. Sequencing of whole RNA from tumor, nontumor lung or frozen PBMC involved no sorting. The starting material was PBMCs, obtained at surgery. The receptors shown here come from a male donor with early-stage non-small cell lung cancer.

This clonotype has just a few counts. The chain uses TRBV27 and TRBJ2-6; D is unclear. The CDR3 sequence is 15 residues long. CDR1 and CDR2 (germline): MNHEY, SMNVEV (reference sequence). V was pared by 3 bases and J by 0 bases, with 6 bases between. The CDR3 region is CASSFDGSGANVLTF. Here the CDR3 DNA reads TGTGCCAGCAGTTTTGATGGCTCTGGGGCCAACGTCCTGACTTTC.

This clonotype was picked up a small number of times. The chain links TRBV6-5 to TRBJ2-1; TRBD2 matches at 8 bases. The CDR3 has 14 residues. Germline V gene lookup returns CDR1 MNHEY and CDR2 SVGAGI. J gave up 8 bases and V 2 bases, and 5 bases lay outside the gene matches. Written as DNA, the CDR3 is TGTGCCAGCAGTTACGGGACTAGTTTTTATGAGCAGTTCTTC. This translates into CASSYGTSFYEQFF.

V gene TRBV25-1 combines with J gene TRBJ1-1; no clear D. Germline CDR1 reads MGHDK; CDR2 reads SYGVNS. Deletions cut 0 bases from V and 1 base from J, with 6 bases between. The CDR3 is 14 amino acids. CDR3 loop: CASSEYDPNTEAFF. The CDR3 DNA follows: TGTGCCAGCAGTGAATATGACCCGAACACTGAAGCTTTCTTT.

V and J are TRBV4-1 and TRBJ2-1, with 9 bases that match TRBD2. Trimming at V came to 2 bases and at J to 7 bases, leaving 9 bases not matched to a gene. Per germline, CDR1 MGHRA and CDR2 YSYEKL. CDR3 size: 16 residues. The CDR3: CASSQPLSGRLNEQFF. The CDR3 DNA reads as TGCGCCAGCAGCCAACCCCTCAGCGGGAGGTTGAATGAGCAGTTCTTC.

This chain joins TRBV7-9 and TRBJ2-2; 8 positions match TRBD1. Germline V gene lookup returns CDR1 SEHNR and CDR2 FQNEAQ (reference sequence). V shed 3 bases and J 5 bases; nucleotides not matched to a gene: 8. CDR3 size: 16 residues. CDR3 loop: CASSFQAGGGTGELFF. Written as DNA, the CDR3 is TGTGCCAGCAGCTTTCAAGCAGGGGGCGGTACCGGGGAGCTGTTTTTT.

This clonotype came up many times. The genes are TRBV20-1 and TRBJ1-2, with 8 bases matching TRBD1. V trimming: 3 bases; J trimming: 3 bases; junction bases outside the gene matches: 12. CDR1 and CDR2 (germline): DFQATT, SNEGSKA (reference sequence). The CDR3 runs 16 residues. CDR3 protein: CSASNFAGGEDYGYTF. CDR3 nucleotides: TGCAGTGCTAGTAACTTCGCAGGGGGCGAGGACTATGGCTACACCTTC.

This sequence joins TRBV9 and TRBJ2-3; either TRBD1 or TRBD2 may fit D (6 bases each). Trimming left V 3 bases short and J 2 bases short, with 10 bases between. The germline V gene has CDR1 SGDLS and CDR2 YYNGEE. The CDR3 runs to 14 residues. This CDR3 is CASSEGDFTDTQYF. The CDR3 region has the DNA TGTGCCAGCAGCGAGGGGGACTTCACAGATACGCAGTATTTT.

The rearrangement links TRBV14 to TRBJ2-1; TRBD2 is a possible D gene (5 bases). The CDR3 covers 15 residues. The germline gives CDR1 SGHDN, CDR2 FVKESK. The ends were cut back, 4 bases at V and 2 bases at J, with 12 bases in the middle. For the CDR3, the DNA is TGTGCCAGCAGCCCCCCCGGCGGGCCCTACAATGAGCAGTTCTTC. Its protein product is CASSPPGGPYNEQFF.

A few counts support this clonotype. The chain employs TRBV29-1 and TRBJ2-6, with a tentative D call TRBD1 (5 bases). Germline CDR1 and CDR2: SQVTM and ANQGSEA. The CDR3 contains 15 residues. With 4 bases removed from V and 0 bases from J, the gap between germline ends came to 10 bases. The CDR3 DNA is TGCAGCGTTGGCGGTAGGGGCTCTGGGGCCAACGTCCTGACTTTC. Its translation is CSVGGRGSGANVLTF.

This clonotype was seen more than once but under ten times. This rearrangement joins TRBV11-2 to TRBJ2-6; D possibly corresponds to TRBD1 (5 bases). CDR3 size: 17 residues. Germline CDR1 and CDR2: SGHAT and FQNNGV. Trimming removed 0 bases at V and 4 bases at J, with 13 bases between. Written as DNA, the CDR3 is TGTGCCAGCAGCTTAGATAGACCAGGGCGCGGGGCCAACGTCCTGACTTTC. Translation gives CASSLDRPGRGANVLTF.

The chain uses TRBV12-3 or TRBV12-4 and TRBJ2-1; the D is unclear. V was clipped by 6 bases and J by 10 bases, with 13 bases between them. This CDR3 comprises 12 residues. CDR3 region: CASSLFNGEQFF. The CDR3 DNA is TGTGCCAGCAGCCTTTTCAATGGAGAGCAGTTCTTC.

This clonotype has ten or more counts. V is TRBV20-1 and J is TRBJ2-5, with TRBD1 matching over 9 bases. V dropped 5 bases and J dropped 4; count of bases not matched to a gene: 5. From germline, CDR1 is DFQATT and CDR2 SNEGSKA (reference sequence). There are 13 residues in the CDR3. The CDR3 DNA follows: TGCAGTGCTCGGACAGGGGTAGGAGAGACCCAGTACTTC. Protein product: CSARTGVGETQYF.

The table lists this clonotype with a few counts. The chain uses TRBV5-1 and TRBJ2-6, with D hard to call. The CDR3 length is 15 residues. The V end was cut by 0 bases, the J end by 0 bases, with 4 bases between. Germline assignment: CDR1 SGHRS and CDR2 YFSETQ. The CDR3 DNA follows: TGCGCCAGCAGCTTGGGACACTCTGGGGCCAACGTCCTGACTTTC. Protein sequence: CASSLGHSGANVLTF.

The rearrangement uses TRBV6-1 and TRBJ1-5; no definite D call. With 8 bases removed from V and 5 bases from J, the gap between germline ends came to 25 bases. CDR1 and CDR2 from the germline V gene are MNHNS and SASEGT. The CDR3 is made up of 17 amino acids. CDR3 nucleotides: TGTGCCAGCGCCGGTCGCTTGATGGTGGGGATCGATCAGCCCCAGCATTTT. Translation: CASAGRLMVGIDQPQHF.

The rearrangement joins TRBV15 to TRBJ2-1; 9 nucleotides line up with TRBD2. Per germline, CDR1 LNHNV and CDR2 YYDKDF (reference sequence). The trim removed 6 bases at V and 0 bases at J, leaving 3 bases unmatched. The CDR3 has 15 amino acids. The CDR3 DNA reads as TGTGCCACCAGGGCGGGGGGGAGCTCCTACAATGAGCAGTTCTTC. It specifies CATRAGGSSYNEQFF.

This clonotype was found a few times. This rearrangement joins TRBV5-1 to TRBJ2-5, with TRBD1 matching 9 bases. This CDR3 is built from 15 residues. V was clipped by 4 bases and J by 3 bases; unmatched bases: 7. Germline lookup yields CDR1 SGHRS and CDR2 YFSETQ. The CDR3, as DNA: TGCGCCAGCAGCCCGCTGGGACAGGGCAAAGAGACCCAGTACTTC. Amino acid sequence: CASSPLGQGKETQYF.

Only a few counts were recorded for this clonotype. The chain recombines TRBV4-2 with TRBJ2-1; 9 positions match TRBD2. The trim removed 0 bases at V and 4 bases at J, leaving 16 bases unmatched. This CDR3 spans 20 amino acids. CDR1 and CDR2 (germline): LGHNA, YNFKEQ. CDR3 sequence: CASSQDLNSQGLAVYNEQFF. The CDR3 DNA follows: TGTGCCAGCAGCCAAGATCTTAACTCCCAGGGACTAGCTGTATACAATGAGCAGTTCTTC.

This clonotype showed up many times. J is TRBJ2-6 and V is TRBV12-3 or TRBV12-4, with D unclear. The CDR3 totals 14 residues. Trimming removed 0 bases at V and 7 bases at J, with 7 bases between. The DNA for the CDR3 is TGTGCCAGCAGTTTAGCCCTGCCCGCCAACGTCCTGACTTTC. Translation gives CASSLALPANVLTF.

This clonotype was seen a handful of times. The rearrangement joins TRBV30 to TRBJ1-3, with D possibly matching TRBD1 (5 bases). Germline lookup yields CDR1 GTSNPN and CDR2 SVGIG (reference sequence). Trimming removed 2 bases from V and 0 bases from J, with 11 bases in between. CDR3 length: 15 residues. DNA of the CDR3: TGTGCCTGGAGTCCCGGGGGGTTCTCTGGAAACACCATATATTTT. It specifies CAWSPGGFSGNTIYF. Complete variable domain (other parts from reference TRBV30 and TRBJ1-3): SQTIHQWPATLVQPVGSPLSLECTVEGTSNPNLYWYRQAAGRGLQLLFYSVGIGQISSEVPQNLSASRPQDRQFILSSKKLLLSDSGFYLCAWSPGGFSGNTIYFGEGSWLTVV.